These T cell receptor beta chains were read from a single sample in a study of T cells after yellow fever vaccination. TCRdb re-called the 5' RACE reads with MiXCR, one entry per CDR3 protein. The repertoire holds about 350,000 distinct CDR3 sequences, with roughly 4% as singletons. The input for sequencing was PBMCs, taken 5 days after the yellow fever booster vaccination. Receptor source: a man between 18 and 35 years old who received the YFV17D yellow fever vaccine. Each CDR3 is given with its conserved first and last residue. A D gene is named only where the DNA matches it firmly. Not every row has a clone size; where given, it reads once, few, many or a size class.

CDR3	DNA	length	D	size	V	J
CASSPPQGPNTEAFF	TGCGCCAGCAGCCCCCCCCAGGGACCCAACACTGAAGCTTTCTTT	15	NA	NA	TRBV4-1	TRBJ1-1
CASSLDMNTEAFF	TGTGCCAGCAGCTTGGACATGAACACTGAAGCTTTCTTT	13	NA	many	TRBV7-3	TRBJ1-1
CASSLPPEERSSTDTQYF	TGCGCCAGCAGCCTCCCCCCGGAAGAGCGGAGTTCCACAGATACGCAGTATTTT	18	NA	few	TRBV4-1	TRBJ2-3
CASTPPGLAHFEQFF	TGTGCCAGCACCCCCCCGGGACTAGCCCACTTTGAGCAGTTCTTC	15	TRBD2	NA	TRBV7-2	TRBJ2-1
CASSTERGDEQYF	TGCGCCAGCAGTACCGAGCGGGGAGACGAGCAGTACTTC	13	TRBD2	many	TRBV5-1	TRBJ2-7
CASSLRGRPDEQYF	TGTGCCAGCAGCCTCAGGGGGCGCCCCGACGAGCAGTACTTC	14	TRBD1	few	TRBV11-2	TRBJ2-7
CSAAFPMSLKGAKNIQYF	TGCAGTGCGGCGTTCCCAATGAGCCTTAAAGGGGCCAAAAACATTCAGTACTTC	18	NA	NA	TRBV20-1	TRBJ2-4
CASSSWATRGRNEQFF	TGCGCCAGCAGCTCCTGGGCGACCAGGGGGAGGAATGAGCAGTTCTTC	16	NA	NA	TRBV5-1	TRBJ2-1
CASTYLGFTGELFF	TGTGCCAGTACTTATCTGGGGTTCACCGGGGAGCTGTTTTTT	14	NA	few	TRBV12-3/TRBV12-4	TRBJ2-2
CASSRQQLNYGYTF	TGTGCCAGTAGTCGCCAACAGCTTAACTATGGCTACACCTTC	14	NA	many	TRBV19	TRBJ1-2
CATRARVYNEQFF	TGTGCCACCCGAGCGAGGGTCTACAATGAGCAGTTCTTC	13	NA	many	TRBV19	TRBJ2-1
CSVNPGNVSPLHF	TGCAGTGTCAACCCAGGGAACGTCTCACCCCTCCACTTT	13	NA	many	TRBV20-1	TRBJ1-6
CASGDRGKNQPQHF	TGCGCCAGCGGTGACAGGGGGAAGAATCAGCCCCAGCATTTT	14	TRBD1	many	TRBV4-1	TRBJ1-5
CASSHRDVVEKLFF	TGCGCCAGCAGCCACAGGGACGTCGTTGAAAAACTGTTTTTT	14	NA	few	TRBV4-1	TRBJ1-4
CASSSGSPYEQYF	TGTGCCAGCAGTTCCGGGTCCCCCTACGAGCAGTACTTC	13	NA	few	TRBV12-3/TRBV12-4	TRBJ2-7
CASSPTGEQGYTF	TGTGCCAGCAGTCCGACAGGGGAGCAGGGCTACACCTTC	13	TRBD1	many	TRBV12-3/TRBV12-4	TRBJ1-2
CASSLVSGGASSTDTQYF	TGCGCCAGCAGCTTGGTTAGCGGGGGGGCTTCCAGCACAGATACGCAGTATTTT	18	TRBD2	few	TRBV5-1	TRBJ2-3
CASGPARGRRPEGGYTF	TGTGCCAGCGGCCCGGCGAGGGGGAGGCGTCCCGAGGGCGGCTACACCTTC	17	NA	few	TRBV27	TRBJ1-2
CASTSSGAGGYEQYF	TGTGCCAGCACCTCCTCGGGGGCAGGGGGCTACGAGCAGTACTTC	15	NA	NA	TRBV7-8	TRBJ2-7
CASSFGFQETQYF	TGTGCCAGCAGCTTCGGGTTCCAAGAGACCCAGTACTTC	13	NA	many	TRBV7-2	TRBJ2-5
CASSLVSGSGTQYF	TGTGCCAGCAGCTTAGTATCGGGGTCCGGGACCCAGTACTTC	14	NA	few	TRBV7-2	TRBJ2-5
CASSRTGVEQPQHF	TGTGCCAGCAGCCGGACAGGGGTTGAGCAGCCCCAGCATTTT	14	TRBD1	few	TRBV5-5	TRBJ1-5
CASSYRQGGRNEQFF	TGTGCCAGCAGTTATCGGCAGGGTGGTCGCAATGAGCAGTTCTTC	15	NA	few	TRBV6-6	TRBJ2-1
CSVVQVTTEAFF	TGCAGCGTTGTCCAGGTTACCACTGAAGCTTTCTTT	12	NA	many	TRBV29-1	TRBJ1-1
CATGGQGSVTEAFF	TGTGCCACCGGCGGGCAGGGGTCGGTCACTGAAGCTTTCTTT	14	NA	many	TRBV5-4	TRBJ1-1
CASRTGGTDEMKNLVF	TGTGCCAGCAGGACAGGCGGGACAGACGAAATGAAAAATTTGGTTTTT	16	TRBD1	many	TRBV6-6	TRBJ1-4
CASSQTIGDTEAFF	TGCGCCAGCAGCCAAACAATCGGGGACACTGAAGCTTTCTTT	14	NA	many	TRBV4-3	TRBJ1-1
CASGLGGTDTQYF	TGTGCCAGCGGACTTGGAGGCACAGATACGCAGTATTTT	13	NA	few	TRBV7-2	TRBJ2-3
CASSPGQGSQETQYF	TGCGCCAGCAGTCCGGGACAAGGCTCTCAAGAGACCCAGTACTTC	15	NA	many	TRBV5-1	TRBJ2-5
CARPTRGLKSNQPQHF	TGCGCCAGACCCACCCGGGGGTTGAAGAGCAATCAGCCCCAGCATTTT	16	NA	NA	TRBV5-1	TRBJ1-5
CASSEHPSRNNEQFF	TGTGCCAGCAGTGAACATCCCAGCAGAAACAATGAGCAGTTCTTC	15	NA	few	TRBV6-4	TRBJ2-1
CASSWWGNGEDTQYF	TGTGCCAGCAGCTGGTGGGGAAACGGCGAAGATACGCAGTATTTT	15	NA	many	TRBV7-3	TRBJ2-3
CASSPWDGGGTEAFF	TGTGCCAGCAGTCCCTGGGATGGCGGGGGCACTGAAGCTTTCTTT	15	NA	NA	TRBV27	TRBJ1-1
CASRGQANTEAFF	TGCGCCAGCAGGGGACAGGCGAACACTGAAGCTTTCTTT	13	TRBD1	many	TRBV5-1	TRBJ1-1
CASSLPRGAVQFF	TGTGCCAGCAGCTTACCGCGAGGGGCCGTGCAGTTCTTC	13	NA	NA	TRBV7-6	TRBJ2-1
CASSQDLTAGSYEQYF	TGTGCCAGCAGCCAAGATCTGACAGCAGGCTCCTACGAGCAGTACTTC	16	NA	many	TRBV4-2	TRBJ2-7
CATSDGRTGELFF	TGTGCCACCAGTGACGGGAGGACCGGGGAGCTGTTTTTT	13	TRBD2	few	TRBV24-1	TRBJ2-2
CATGVGNQPQHF	TGTGCCACCGGGGTGGGCAATCAGCCCCAGCATTTT	12	NA	few	TRBV27	TRBJ1-5
CASSPYRKTGRTDTQYF	TGTGCCAGCAGCCCCTACCGAAAGACAGGGCGCACAGATACGCAGTATTTT	17	TRBD1	many	TRBV7-2	TRBJ2-3
CASSLALIAGGNTEAFF	TGTGCCAGCAGCTTAGCGCTAATAGCAGGGGGGAACACTGAAGCTTTCTTT	17	TRBD1	few	TRBV7-2	TRBJ1-1
CASSRTSGGYQETQYF	TGTGCCAGCAGCAGAACTAGCGGGGGTTATCAAGAGACCCAGTACTTC	16	TRBD2	many	TRBV7-2	TRBJ2-5
CASLSGGLGEQFF	TGTGCCAGCCTATCGGGGGGGCTCGGTGAGCAGTTCTTC	13	TRBD2	few	TRBV7-2	TRBJ2-1
CAWSVGLAGSDTQYF	TGTGCCTGGAGTGTGGGACTAGCGGGCTCAGATACGCAGTATTTT	15	TRBD2	NA	TRBV30	TRBJ2-3
CASSAGQGVETQYF	TGTGCCAGCAGCGCCGGACAGGGTGTGGAGACCCAGTACTTC	14	TRBD1	many	TRBV7-2	TRBJ2-5
CASSPTGGRGDNQPQHF	TGTGCCAGCAGCCCGACAGGGGGCCGAGGGGACAATCAGCCCCAGCATTTT	17	TRBD1	NA	TRBV7-8	TRBJ1-5
CASSLVGGRPDGYTF	TGCGCCAGCAGCTTAGTCGGGGGGCGCCCCGATGGCTACACCTTC	15	NA	NA	TRBV5-1	TRBJ1-2
CATIGLAPGELFF	TGTGCCACCATAGGACTAGCGCCCGGGGAGCTGTTTTTT	13	TRBD2	many	TRBV6-5	TRBJ2-2
CASSLRGLSSETQYF	TGTGCCAGCAGTTTACGGGGACTCTCATCCGAGACCCAGTACTTC	15	NA	many	TRBV12-3/TRBV12-4	TRBJ2-5
CASSYLAGGETQYF	TGTGCCAGCAGTTACCTAGCGGGGGGAGAGACCCAGTACTTC	14	TRBD2	many	TRBV6-6	TRBJ2-5
CSVESIERDTEAFF	TGCAGCGTTGAGAGTATTGAGAGGGACACTGAAGCTTTCTTT	14	NA	many	TRBV29-1	TRBJ1-1
CASIWDRRYTDTQYF	TGCGCCAGCATTTGGGACAGGCGATACACAGATACGCAGTATTTT	15	TRBD1	few	TRBV5-1	TRBJ2-3
CASSEWGRGTEAFF	TGTGCCAGCAGTGAATGGGGTCGGGGGACTGAAGCTTTCTTT	14	NA	NA	TRBV6-1	TRBJ1-1
CSASGGLAGVEQFF	TGCAGTGCTAGTGGGGGACTAGCGGGGGTTGAGCAGTTCTTC	14	TRBD2	many	TRBV20-1	TRBJ2-1
CASSTGQGRGSPLHF	TGCGCCAGCAGCACGGGACAGGGGAGAGGGTCACCCCTCCACTTT	15	TRBD1	few	TRBV5-1	TRBJ1-6
CASSPPGQGSAPLHF	TGTGCCAGCAGCCCACCGGGACAGGGTTCTGCACCCCTCCACTTT	15	TRBD1	NA	TRBV7-9	TRBJ1-6